This TCR beta chain was identified in a study of siplizumab effects on memory and regulatory T cells. Around 96,000 TCR templates were measured in each sample. TCRdb's table, derived via immunoSEQ multiplex PCR, lists solely in-frame clones and lacks some. The sample lists some 100,000 clones; 94% were seen once. CDR1 is SGDLS and CDR2 is YYNGEE in the germline V gene. The CDR3 contains 15 residues. Trimming removed 4 bases from V and 4 bases from J, with 17 bases in between. The source material was Tregs sorted from blood. This TCR was sampled from a human donor in good health. The chain uses TRBV9 and TRBJ2-5; no reliable D call. CDR3 bases: TGTGCCAGCAGCCCCCGAGGCTATTTGGGAGAGACCCAGTACTTC. Translation gives CASSPRGYLGETQYF. The variable domain in full, with the rest retrieved from reference TRBV9 and TRBJ2-5, is DSGVTQTPKHLITATGQRVTLRCSPRSGDLSVYWYQQSLDQGLQFLIQYYNGEERAKGNILERFSAQQFPDLHSELNLSSLELGDSALYFCASSPRGYLGETQYFGPGTRLLVL.